Below are 32 T cell receptor beta chains sequenced from a single sample in a study of blood T cell repertoires in COVID-19. Sequencing used immunoSEQ multiplex PCR; TCRdb keeps in-frame clones, though not all of them. The sample holds roughly 20,000 clones, 85% to 90% seen once. The sequenced sample consisted of peripheral blood. The receptors derive from a human donor in a cohort sampled during active COVID-19.

This chain uses TRBV4-1 with TRBJ1-2; maybe TRBD1 (6 bases). Per the germline V gene, CDR1 is MGHRA and CDR2 is YSYEKL. V was cut by 4 bases and J by 5 bases, with 14 bases left in between. The CDR3 is 14 residues long. This CDR3 reads CASSPSGAVYGYTF. The CDR3 nucleotides are TGCGCCAGCAGCCCTTCAGGGGCCGTTTATGGCTACACCTTC.

V usage is TRBV2 and J usage is TRBJ2-5; a possible D gene is TRBD2 (5 bases). CDR1 and CDR2 (germline): SNHLY, FYNNEI. Deletions cut 2 bases from V and 9 bases from J, with 10 bases between. This CDR3 has 12 amino acids. CDR3 sequence: CASSESGIAQYF. CDR3 nucleotides: TGTGCCAGCAGTGAAAGCGGTATCGCCCAGTACTTC. The variable domain in full, with the rest retrieved from reference TRBV2 and TRBJ2-5, is EPEVTQTPSHQVTQMGQEVILRCVPISNHLYFYWYRQILGQKVEFLVSFYNNEISEKSEIFDDQFSVERPDGSNFTLKIRSTKLEDSAMYFCASSESGIAQYFGPGTRLLVL.

V gene TRBV7-9 combines with J gene TRBJ2-1; the D is unclear. The germline V gene encodes CDR1 SEHNR and CDR2 FQNEAQ (reference sequence). This CDR3 comprises 13 residues. Trimming removed 5 bases from V and 1 base from J, with 6 bases in between. The chain's CDR3 is CASSPISYNEQFF. CDR3 DNA: TGTGCCAGCAGCCCAATTTCCTACAATGAGCAGTTCTTC.

This clone was observed a handful of times. V and J are TRBV10-3 and TRBJ1-1; 9 nucleotides match TRBD1. V dropped 6 bases and J dropped 3; count of bases not matched to a gene: 2. The CDR3 covers 13 residues. CDR1 and CDR2 from the germline V gene are ENHRY and SYGVKD. The CDR3 region is CAIRGDRDTEAFF. The CDR3 nucleotides are TGTGCCATCAGAGGGGACAGGGACACTGAAGCTTTCTTT.

This clone was observed once. The J gene is TRBJ2-1, the V gene TRBV27, with TRBD2 matching over 8 bases. Per the germline V gene, CDR1 is MNHEY and CDR2 is SMNVEV (reference sequence). The CDR3 has 15 amino acids. J was trimmed by 2 bases and V by 5 bases; bases with no gene match: 5. This chain's CDR3 is CASSIAGFTYNEQFF. The DNA for the CDR3 is TGTGCCAGCAGTATAGCGGGGTTTACCTACAATGAGCAGTTCTTC.

The V gene is TRBV3-1 (or the pseudogene TRBV3-2), the J gene TRBJ1-1; 8 nucleotides line up with TRBD1. Trimming took 8 bases from V and 1 from J; bases not matched to a gene: 6. CDR1 LGHDT and CDR2 YNNKEL come from the germline V gene (reference sequence). The CDR3 totals 14 residues. Here the CDR3 reads CASAPGQENTEAFF. The CDR3, as DNA: TGTGCCAGCGCCCCGGGACAGGAGAACACTGAAGCTTTCTTT.

CDR3 nucleotides: TGTGCCAGTAGGGGGACAGGGGGTCAAGAGACCCAGTACTTC. It is translated as CASRGTGGQETQYF. The gene calls are TRBV19 and TRBJ2-5, with 11 bases aligning to TRBD1. The CDR3 consists of 14 residues. With 6 bases clipped from V and 2 bases from J, the junction kept 2 bases outside the gene matches. The germline V gene encodes CDR1 LNHDA and CDR2 SQIVND (reference sequence).

This sequence joins TRBV19 and TRBJ1-2, with D unclear. Trimming removed 5 bases from V and 4 bases from J, with 23 bases in between. The V gene's germline CDR1 is LNHDA and CDR2 SQIVND (reference sequence). The CDR3 consists of 17 residues. CDR3 DNA: TGTGCCAGTAGTCTTCACAGCTCGGTGACGCTGCCCTATGGCTACACCTTC. Protein sequence: CASSLHSSVTLPYGYTF.

The chain employs TRBV6-1 and TRBJ2-5, with TRBD2 matching over 11 bases. V lost 4 bases, J lost 2 bases, and 9 bases stayed unmatched. There are 17 residues in the CDR3. Germline V gives CDR1 MNHNS, CDR2 SASEGT. CDR3 DNA: TGTGCCAGCAGTGGTTTAAAGAGACTAGCGGGGCAAGAGACCCAGTACTTC. This sequence encodes CASSGLKRLAGQETQYF.

The rearrangement uses TRBV5-1 and TRBJ2-6, with a tentative D call TRBD2 (5 bases). The V end lost 0 bases, the J end lost 3 bases, and 7 bases lay between the germline ends. The CDR3 consists of 15 residues. Germline V gene data show CDR1 as SGHRS and CDR2 as YFSETQ. This chain's CDR3 is CASSLAGSGANVLTF. The CDR3 nucleotides are TGCGCCAGCAGCTTGGCGGGGAGTGGGGCCAACGTCCTGACTTTC.

The chain has TRBV3-1 (or the pseudogene TRBV3-2) and TRBJ2-3; TRBD2 agrees at 9 bases. With V trimmed by 8 bases and J by 4 bases, 7 bases remained unmatched. The germline gives CDR1 LGHDT, CDR2 YNNKEL (reference sequence). The CDR3 sequence is 14 residues long. The CDR3 loop reads CASSDAGGADTQYF. The CDR3 region has the DNA TGTGCCAGCTCTGATGCGGGGGGGGCAGATACGCAGTATTTT.

This rearrangement joins TRBV29-1 to TRBJ1-1; 7 bases match TRBD1. Germline V lookup: CDR1 SQVTM, CDR2 ANQGSEA. The CDR3 is made up of 14 amino acids. V dropped 3 bases and J dropped 5; count of bases not matched to a gene: 9. CDR3 coding DNA: TGCAGCGTTGAGACAGGGCGGACTGAAACTGAAGCTTTCTTT. As protein: CSVETGRTETEAFF.

The chain joins TRBV2 to TRBJ2-1; TRBD1 matches at 12 bases. CDR1 is SNHLY and CDR2 is FYNNEI in the germline V gene. The CDR3 runs 15 residues. Trimming removed 5 bases from V and 4 bases from J; junction bases left unmatched: 3. CDR3 in amino acids: CASSSGQGAYNEQFF. CDR3 bases: TGTGCCAGCAGTTCGGGACAGGGGGCTTACAATGAGCAGTTCTTC.

The genes are TRBV7-8 and TRBJ1-2; D is unresolved. V shed 5 bases and J shed 5 bases, with 12 bases lying between them. The CDR3 spans 13 residues. The germline V gene has CDR1 SGHVS and CDR2 FQNEAQ. CDR3 nucleotides: TGTGCCAGCAGCCCCTCGTTCGGGTATGGCTACACCTTC. Its protein is CASSPSFGYGYTF.

This sequence joins TRBV5-1 and TRBJ1-4; D possibly corresponds to TRBD1 (5 bases). The V end was cut by 4 bases, the J end by 7 bases, with 20 bases between. This CDR3 comprises 16 residues. Germline loops: CDR1 SGHRS, CDR2 YFSETQ. The CDR3 protein is CASSPGGTTWVEKLFF. CDR3 bases: TGCGCCAGCAGCCCTGGAGGGACCACGTGGGTTGAAAAACTGTTTTTT. The variable domain in full, completed from reference TRBV5-1 and TRBJ1-4, reads KAGVTQTPRYLIKTRGQQVTLSCSPISGHRSVSWYQQTPGQGLQFLFEYFSETQRNKGNFPGRFSGRQFSNSRSEMNVSTLELGDSALYLCASSPGGTTWVEKLFFGSGTQLSVL.

V is TRBV7-9 and J is TRBJ2-5; 7 nucleotides line up with TRBD1. Germline CDR1 reads SEHNR; CDR2 reads FQNEAQ (reference sequence). This CDR3 is 13 amino acids long. J was trimmed by 5 bases and V by 5 bases; bases with no gene match: 5. The CDR3 sequence is CASSPTGIETQYF. CDR3 DNA: TGTGCCAGCAGCCCGACAGGGATCGAGACCCAGTACTTC. The entire variable domain, with the rest obtained from reference TRBV7-9 and TRBJ2-5, is as follows: DTGVSQNPRHKITKRGQNVTFRCDPISEHNRLYWYRQTLGQGPEFLTYFQNEAQLEKSRLLSDRFSAERPKGSFSTLEIQRTEQGDSAMYLCASSPTGIETQYFGPGTRLLVL.

The rearrangement uses TRBV18 and TRBJ2-2; 9 nucleotides match TRBD1. Germline V gene lookup returns CDR1 KGHSH and CDR2 LQKENI. The CDR3 length is 16 residues. The trim removed 5 bases at V and 5 bases at J, leaving 9 bases unmatched. The CDR3 DNA follows: TGTGCCAGCTCATCGGGACAGGGCCTTCGGACCGGGGAGCTGTTTTTT. The encoded protein is CASSSGQGLRTGELFF.

The chain combines TRBV2 with TRBJ2-5, with D possibly matching TRBD2 (7 bases). The CDR3 contains 15 residues. V was shortened by 5 bases and J by 2 bases, with 15 bases between the two germline ends. CDR1 and CDR2 (germline): SNHLY, FYNNEI. The CDR3 DNA sequence: TGTGCCAGCAGTTGGGGGGGGGCTACTCAAGAGACCCAGTACTTC. Its protein is CASSWGGATQETQYF.

The chain is built from TRBV5-4 and TRBJ1-2; D possibly corresponds to TRBD1 (6 bases). Germline-derived CDR1 and CDR2 are SGHNT and YYREEE (reference sequence). The length of the CDR3 is 14 residues. Trimming stripped 4 bases from V and 2 bases from J, with 12 bases between. This CDR3 reads CASSARTVNYGYTF. Here the CDR3 DNA reads TGTGCCAGCAGCGCCCGGACAGTAAACTATGGCTACACCTTC.

This clone was recorded once. The chain joins TRBV3-1 (or the pseudogene TRBV3-2) to TRBJ1-3; D is unresolved. Germline assignment: CDR1 LGHDT and CDR2 YNNKEL (reference sequence). Trimming pared 2 bases from V and 0 bases from J, leaving 8 bases between. This CDR3 comprises 15 residues. DNA of the CDR3: TGTGCCAGCAGCCAAAGCCCGAGCTCTGGAAACACCATATATTTT. It translates to CASSQSPSSGNTIYF.

The chain recombines TRBV27 with TRBJ1-6; D remains ambiguous. The germline V and J ends were trimmed by 2 bases and 7 bases, with 9 bases remaining between them. Germline V gives CDR1 MNHEY, CDR2 SMNVEV (reference sequence). This CDR3 is 14 amino acids long. CDR3 nucleotides: TGTGCCAGCAGTTTAGGCACCCCCAATTCACCCCTCCACTTT. Translation gives CASSLGTPNSPLHF.

The chain has TRBV6-5 and TRBJ1-1; unclear D gene. V shed 4 bases and J shed 8 bases, with 11 bases lying between them. The CDR3 runs 12 residues. The germline V gene encodes CDR1 MNHEY and CDR2 SVGAGI. CDR3 nucleotide sequence: TGTGCCAGCAGTTCCCCGGGGAGCGAAGCTTTCTTT. It translates to CASSSPGSEAFF.

The V and J genes are TRBV19 and TRBJ1-1; 10 bases match TRBD1. The V gene's germline CDR1 is LNHDA and CDR2 SQIVND (reference sequence). The CDR3 sequence is 17 residues long. Unmatched junction bases numbered 8, after V lost 3 bases and J lost 1 base. This chain's CDR3 is CASSMTGGLGGNTEAFF. Written as DNA, the CDR3 is TGTGCCAGTAGTATGACAGGGGGCCTAGGAGGGAACACTGAAGCTTTCTTT.

In this sample, this clone turned up a few times. The chain is built from TRBV10-3 and TRBJ1-6; D is ambiguous. V lost 11 bases, J lost 6 bases, and 14 bases lay in between. This CDR3 spans 13 amino acids. Germline CDR1 and CDR2: ENHRY and SYGVKD. The CDR3 sequence: CAVKSHGNSPLHF. CDR3 bases: TGTGCCGTTAAGTCCCACGGTAATTCACCCCTCCACTTT.

The chain combines TRBV13 with TRBJ1-5, with D hard to call. The CDR3 spans 13 residues. Germline lookup yields CDR1 PRHDT and CDR2 FYEKMQ (reference sequence). V lost 0 bases and J 6 bases, leaving 6 bases between the germline ends. Here the CDR3 reads CASSLGPIQPQHF. In DNA, the CDR3 is TGTGCCAGCAGCTTAGGTCCTATTCAGCCCCAGCATTTT.

This clone has a single count. The chain is built from TRBV29-1 and TRBJ2-3, with 7 bases identical to TRBD1. CDR3 size: 14 residues. Germline V lookup: CDR1 SQVTM, CDR2 ANQGSEA. The J segment lost 1 base and the V segment lost 7 bases, leaving 8 bases of the junction unmatched. The CDR3 spells CSGDPGGGTDTQYF. In DNA, the CDR3 is TGCAGCGGGGATCCAGGGGGAGGCACAGATACGCAGTATTTT.

This clone came up once. The chain is built from TRBV4-2 and TRBJ2-1, with 7 bases fitting TRBD1. Trimming cost V 6 bases and J 5 bases; bases outside gene matches: 4. The CDR3 loop spans 13 amino acids. Germline V gene lookup returns CDR1 LGHNA and CDR2 YNFKEQ. The CDR3, as DNA: TGTGCCAGCAGTCCGACAGGGAACAATGAGCAGTTCTTC. As protein: CASSPTGNNEQFF.

The chain couples TRBV7-9 to TRBJ2-5, with a tentative D call TRBD1 (6 bases). From germline, CDR1 is SEHNR and CDR2 FQNEAQ (reference sequence). This CDR3 comprises 14 residues. V was trimmed by 0 bases and J by 5 bases, leaving 10 bases between them. CDR3: CASSLAPGVETQYF. In DNA form, the CDR3 reads TGTGCCAGCAGCTTAGCACCAGGGGTGGAGACCCAGTACTTC. Combining the CDR3 with reference TRBV7-9 and TRBJ2-5 gives the whole variable domain DTGVSQNPRHKITKRGQNVTFRCDPISEHNRLYWYRQTLGQGPEFLTYFQNEAQLEKSRLLSDRFSAERPKGSFSTLEIQRTEQGDSAMYLCASSLAPGVETQYFGPGTRLLVL.

V and J are TRBV6-5 and TRBJ2-7; 7 nucleotides align to TRBD1. CDR3 length: 12 amino acids. The V and J ends lost 5 bases and 6 bases, in that order; junction bases with no gene match: 4. CDR1 and CDR2 from the germline V gene are MNHEY and SVGAGI. CDR3 residues: CASSNRGSEQYF. CDR3 DNA sequence: TGTGCCAGCAGTAACAGGGGTTCCGAGCAGTACTTC.

The J gene is TRBJ2-3, the V gene TRBV7-2; no clear D. The V gene's germline CDR1 is SGHTA and CDR2 FQGNSA. V was pared by 5 bases and J by 0 bases, with 12 bases between. The CDR3 is made up of 15 amino acids. The CDR3 loop reads CASSPQWPSTDTQYF. CDR3 sequence (DNA): TGTGCCAGCAGCCCACAGTGGCCTAGCACAGATACGCAGTATTTT.

The chain has TRBV28 and TRBJ1-5, with D unresolved. The CDR3 contains 14 residues. Germline lookup yields CDR1 MDHEN and CDR2 SYDVKM. V lost 5 bases and J lost 3, with 11 bases in between. CDR3 in amino acids: CASSVRQPNQPQHF. The CDR3 DNA follows: TGTGCCAGCAGTGTGAGACAACCCAATCAGCCCCAGCATTTT.

The V and J genes are TRBV19 and TRBJ1-1, with a tentative D call TRBD1 (5 bases). V was cut by 7 bases and J by 0 bases, with 15 bases left in between. Germline V gives CDR1 LNHDA, CDR2 SQIVND (reference sequence). This CDR3 comprises 15 residues. This CDR3 is CASTAGQGMNTEAFF. The CDR3 coding sequence is TGTGCCAGTACCGCCGGCCAGGGTATGAACACTGAAGCTTTCTTT.